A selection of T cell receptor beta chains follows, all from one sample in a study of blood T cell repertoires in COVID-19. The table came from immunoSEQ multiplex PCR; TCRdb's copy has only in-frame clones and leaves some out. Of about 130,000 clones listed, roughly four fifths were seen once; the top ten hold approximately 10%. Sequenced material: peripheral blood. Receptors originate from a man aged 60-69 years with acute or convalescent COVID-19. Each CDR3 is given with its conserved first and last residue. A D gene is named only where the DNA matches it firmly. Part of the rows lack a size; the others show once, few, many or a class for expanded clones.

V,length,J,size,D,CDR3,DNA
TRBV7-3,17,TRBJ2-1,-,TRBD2,CASSLVPGLAGTNEQFF,TGTGCCAGCAGCTTAGTCCCCGGGCTAGCGGGAACCAATGAGCAGTTCTTC
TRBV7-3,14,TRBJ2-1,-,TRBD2,CASSSGLADNEQFF,TGTGCCAGCAGCTCCGGACTAGCGGACAATGAGCAGTTCTTC
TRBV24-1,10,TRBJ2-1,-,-,CAPSSDEQFF,TGTGCCCCTAGCAGCGATGAGCAGTTCTTC
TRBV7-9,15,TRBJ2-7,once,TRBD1,CASSLGQGDIYEQYF,TGTGCCAGCAGTTTGGGACAGGGGGACATCTACGAGCAGTACTTC
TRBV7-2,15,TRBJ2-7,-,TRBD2,CASSTEAGLSYEQYF,TGTGCCAGCAGCACCGAGGCGGGACTATCCTACGAGCAGTACTTC
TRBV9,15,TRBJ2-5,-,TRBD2,CASSHGASGGETQYF,TGTGCCAGCAGCCACGGGGCTAGCGGTGGGGAGACCCAGTACTTC
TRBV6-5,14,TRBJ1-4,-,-,CASIAPGVEEKLFF,TGTGCCAGCATTGCCCCGGGGGTGGAAGAAAAACTGTTTTTT
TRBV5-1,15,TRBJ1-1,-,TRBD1,CASSLGDREDTEAFF,TGCGCCAGCAGCTTGGGGGACAGGGAAGACACTGAAGCTTTCTTT
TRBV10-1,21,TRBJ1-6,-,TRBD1,CASGYILYPGTGLAENSPLHF,TGCGCCAGCGGGTATATCCTCTACCCCGGGACAGGGCTCGCTGAGAATTCACCCCTCCACTTT
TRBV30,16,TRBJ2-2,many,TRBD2,CAWRGLAGVSTGELFF,TGTGCCTGGAGGGGACTAGCGGGAGTCAGCACCGGGGAGCTGTTTTTT
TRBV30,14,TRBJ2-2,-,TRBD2,CASASGRNTGELFF,TGTGCCTCCGCGAGCGGGAGAAACACCGGGGAGCTGTTTTTT
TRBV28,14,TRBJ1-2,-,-,CASSFSRGGYGYTF,TGTGCCAGCAGTTTCAGTCGCGGGGGGTATGGCTACACCTTC
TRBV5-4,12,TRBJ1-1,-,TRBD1,CASSRDRGLAFF,TGTGCCAGCAGCCGGGACAGAGGATTAGCTTTCTTT
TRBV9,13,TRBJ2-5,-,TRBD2,CASSVLGGETQYF,TGTGCCAGCAGCGTATTGGGGGGGGAGACCCAGTACTTC
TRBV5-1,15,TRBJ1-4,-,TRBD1,CASSRSGTEGEKLFF,TGCGCCAGCAGCCGGTCCGGGACAGAGGGTGAAAAACTGTTTTTT
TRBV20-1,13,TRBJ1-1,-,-,CSASNSLNTEAFF,TGCAGTGCTAGTAACAGCTTGAACACTGAAGCTTTCTTT